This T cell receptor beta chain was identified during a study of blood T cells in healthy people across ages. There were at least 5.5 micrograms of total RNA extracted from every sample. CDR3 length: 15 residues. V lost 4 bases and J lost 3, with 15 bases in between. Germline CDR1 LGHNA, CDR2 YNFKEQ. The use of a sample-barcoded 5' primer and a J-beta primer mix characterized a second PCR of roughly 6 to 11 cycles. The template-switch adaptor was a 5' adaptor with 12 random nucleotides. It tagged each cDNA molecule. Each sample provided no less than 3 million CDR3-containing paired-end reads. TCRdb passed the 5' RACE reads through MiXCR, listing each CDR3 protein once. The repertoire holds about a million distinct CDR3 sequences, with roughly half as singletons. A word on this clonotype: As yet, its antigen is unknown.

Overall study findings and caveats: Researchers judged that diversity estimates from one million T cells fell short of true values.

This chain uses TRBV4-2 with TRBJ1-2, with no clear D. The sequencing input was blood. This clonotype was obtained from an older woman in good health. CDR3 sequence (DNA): TGTGCCAGCAGCCCAAGCGGGGTGCGGGACTATGGCTACACCTTC. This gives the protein CASSPSGVRDYGYTF.